The present T cell receptor (beta chain) was sequenced within a study of blood T cell repertoires in COVID-19. Using immunoSEQ multiplex PCR, the repertoire was profiled, and TCRdb retains in-frame clones only, with some absent. The sample lists about 300,000 clones; more than 75% were seen once. Germline V gene lookup returns CDR1 LGHNA and CDR2 YSLEER. This CDR3 region has 16 residues. Trimming took 0 bases from V and 5 from J, leaving 16 bases between them. The material sequenced was peripheral blood. This rearrangement joins TRBV4-3 to TRBJ2-5, with D unresolved. The origin of this receptor is a woman aged 40-49 years who had recovered from COVID-19. CDR3 residues: CASSQDVWAQSETQYF. DNA of the CDR3: TGCGCCAGCAGCCAAGACGTCTGGGCCCAGAGTGAGACCCAGTACTTC.